This T cell receptor beta chain was identified during a study of regulatory T cells in long-lasting Graves disease. General study results and limits: New patients shared fewer public clonotypes (roughly 910) than persistent patients did (over 2,500). Sample size, which was small, may have reduced accuracy.

Arm-PCR with iRepertoire HTBI primers amplified the CDR3 regions for these TCR beta libraries. TCRdb independently ran MiXCR on the multiplex PCR reads; one entry per CDR3 protein. The repertoire consists of under 800,000 distinct CDR3 sequences, with roughly 15% occurring once and the leading ten covering approximately 18%. The ends lost 5 bases at V and 6 bases at J; junction bases unmatched: 4. CDR3 length: 13 amino acids. Germline-derived CDR1 and CDR2 are SQVTM and ANQGSEA. The time point here: newly diagnosed GD, antithyroid drugs for less than 3 months. RNA extracted from PBMCs served as the sequencing template. A note on this clonotype: Its matching antigen is unknown.

These data were also filed under a second study, of T cells in Graves' hyperthyroidism and ophthalmopathy. That work adds: The TCR CDR3 first-round RT-PCR relied on the HTBI primer set. Most expanded thyroid clonotypes above 0.001 recurred in blood.

Sample: peripheral blood mononuclear cells (PBMCs), taken at new diagnosis, from a patient treated with antithyroid drugs. This chain connects TRBV29-1 to TRBJ2-2, with TRBD1 matching over 9 bases. The source of this sequence is a woman in her thirties with Graves disease. The CDR3 DNA reads as TGCAGCGTTCGGACAGGGGTAGCCGGGGAGCTGTTTTTT. Translation: CSVRTGVAGELFF.